This section outlines one T cell receptor (beta chain) sequence together with its context. The antigen is undetermined. Per the authors' pipeline: Because ImmunoSEQ provided only junction sequences with no quality scores, the filtering differed. Sequencing was performed with immunoSEQ multiplex PCR; in TCRdb, only in-frame clones are kept and a portion is missing. The DNA was the basis for D and trimming; V, J and clone size are from that table. The data show 530,000 or so clones, approximately 79% seen once. This entry is derived from a study of shared clonotypes between healthy human individuals. Whole-study results and caveats: Among donors, clonotype sharing was expected to be affected by sequencing depth.

The donors were all Caucasian adults (living in Nashville, Tennessee). The germline gives CDR1 SGHNT, CDR2 YYREEE (reference sequence). V lost 4 bases, J lost 6 bases, and 13 bases lay in between. This CDR3 contains 13 residues. The V gene is TRBV5-4, the J gene TRBJ1-1; D may be TRBD1 (6 bases). The sequence derives from a middle-aged woman in good health. Some clones in this sample may be carry-over from other donors' samples. The sequencing input was PBMCs. CDR3 sequence reads: CASSREQGAEAFF. The CDR3 nucleotides are TGTGCCAGCAGCAGAGAACAGGGCGCTGAAGCTTTCTTT.